The table lists the clone carrying this T cell receptor beta chain with a few counts. The sample is drawn from a study of blood T cells in healthy people across ages. The CDR3 sequence is 16 residues long. V was cut by 5 bases and J by 3 bases, with 19 bases left in between. Germline CDR1 reads LNHDA; CDR2 reads SQIVND (reference sequence). Sample-barcoded 5' priming and a J-beta primer mix drove a second PCR of roughly 7 to 11 cycles. TCRdb re-called the 5' RACE reads with MiXCR, one entry per CDR3 protein. The sample contains fewer than 800,000 distinct CDR3 sequences, 25% of which appear only once. The same sample was also studied in work on T cells of mothers and their children. That work states: In each mother, TCR beta CDR3 reads exceeded 10 million; in each child, they numbered approximately 3.3 million.

What was sequenced was blood. This TCR was recovered from a boy aged 5-17 years in good health. The genes are TRBV19 and TRBJ2-5; tentatively, D is TRBD1 or TRBD2 (5 bases each). The CDR3 loop is CASSPYQTVGEETQYF. The CDR3 DNA sequence: TGTGCCAGTAGTCCTTACCAGACAGTGGGGGAAGAGACCCAGTACTTC.